These 9 T cell receptor beta chains originate from one sample sequenced in a study of blood T cell repertoires in COVID-19. Generated by immunoSEQ multiplex PCR, the TCRdb table keeps only in-frame clones and is missing some. The data show around 300,000 clones, with approximately 86% seen just once and around 14% held by the top ten. Sequencing was performed on peripheral blood. The receptor set was obtained from a woman between 65 and 79 years old with COVID-19, enrolled during active disease.

V is TRBV15 and J is TRBJ1-1; 9 positions agree with TRBD1. The length of the CDR3 is 15 residues. Germline loops: CDR1 LNHNV, CDR2 YYDKDF (reference sequence). The V gene end was trimmed by 8 bases and the J gene end by 4 bases; junction bases not matched to a gene: 11. CDR3 sequence (DNA): TGTGCCACCTTTTCCGGGACAGGGACCCGCACTGAAGCTTTCTTT. This sequence encodes CATFSGTGTRTEAFF. The full variable domain, completed using reference TRBV15 and TRBJ1-1, is DAMVIQNPRYQVTQFGKPVTLSCSQTLNHNVMYWYQQKSSQAPKLLFHYYDKDFNNEADTPDNFQSRRPNTSFCFLDIRSPGLGDTAMYLCATFSGTGTRTEAFFGQGTRLTVV.

This chain uses TRBV5-1 with TRBJ1-5; 9 bases match TRBD1. Germline CDR1 SGHRS, CDR2 YFSETQ. The junction had 5 bases not matched to a gene; V was cut back by 3 bases and J by 7 bases. This CDR3 is built from 14 residues. The CDR3 loop is CASSWTGAEQPQHF. In DNA form, the CDR3 reads TGCGCCAGCAGCTGGACAGGGGCCGAACAGCCCCAGCATTTT.

The gene calls are TRBV30 and TRBJ1-5; 7 bases are a match to TRBD1. The germline V gene has CDR1 GTSNPN and CDR2 SVGIG (reference sequence). CDR3 length: 16 amino acids. The junction had 7 bases not matched to a gene; V was cut back by 1 base and J by 1 base. In DNA, the CDR3 is TGTGCCTGGAGTGCAAAGGGACAGAGGAGCAATCAGCCCCAGCATTTT. It specifies CAWSAKGQRSNQPQHF.

The rearrangement links TRBV2 to TRBJ2-3, with 12 bases lining up with TRBD2. CDR3 length: 16 residues. J lost 6 bases, V lost 9 bases, and 13 bases had no gene match. Germline lookup yields CDR1 SNHLY and CDR2 FYNNEI. CDR3 region: CASQRLAGGQWDTQYF. CDR3 in DNA: TGTGCCAGTCAAAGGCTAGCGGGGGGGCAGTGGGATACGCAGTATTTT.

The chain uses TRBV21-1 and TRBJ1-1; whether TRBD1, the table's D call, matches the DNA was not checked. TRBV21-1 is a listed pseudogene. This CDR3 is built from 17 residues. CDR3 loop: CASSPPPGQGPNTEAFF. The CDR3 DNA follows: TGTGCCAGCAGCCCCCCTCCGGGACAGGGGCCAAACACTGAAGCTTTCTTT.

The chain recombines TRBV9 with TRBJ2-6; D remains ambiguous. CDR1 is SGDLS and CDR2 is YYNGEE in the germline V gene. V was shortened by 0 bases and J by 0 bases, with 4 bases between the two germline ends. The CDR3 spans 15 residues. CDR3 coding DNA: TGTGCCAGCAGCGTAGTATACTCTGGGGCCAACGTCCTGACTTTC. Translating it yields CASSVVYSGANVLTF.

The CDR3 sequence: CASSLAKASGTEETQYF. For the CDR3, the DNA is TGTGCCAGCAGCTTAGCGAAGGCTAGCGGGACAGAAGAGACCCAGTACTTC. The chain carries TRBV7-9 and TRBJ2-5, with TRBD2 matching 9 bases. Germline CDR1 reads SEHNR; CDR2 reads FQNEAQ (reference sequence). This CDR3 contains 17 residues. V lost 0 bases, J lost 3 bases, and 8 bases stayed unmatched.

The rearrangement uses TRBV5-6 and TRBJ1-1; D gene unclear. The CDR3 is made up of 16 amino acids. Germline V gene lookup returns CDR1 SGHDT and CDR2 YYEEEE. The V end lost 0 bases, the J end lost 0 bases, and 12 bases lay between the germline ends. CDR3: CASSLGGLSVNTEAFF. The CDR3 DNA is TGTGCCAGCAGCTTGGGTGGGCTCTCGGTGAACACTGAAGCTTTCTTT.

The CDR3 sequence is CASRTRTGAYEQYF. The CDR3 coding sequence is TGTGCCAGCAGGACGCGGACAGGGGCTTACGAGCAGTACTTC. The chain joins TRBV6-5 to TRBJ2-7; 9 nucleotides agree with TRBD1. J lost 4 bases, V lost 6 bases, and 7 bases had no gene match. The V gene's germline CDR1 is MNHEY and CDR2 SVGAGI. This CDR3 is built from 14 residues.